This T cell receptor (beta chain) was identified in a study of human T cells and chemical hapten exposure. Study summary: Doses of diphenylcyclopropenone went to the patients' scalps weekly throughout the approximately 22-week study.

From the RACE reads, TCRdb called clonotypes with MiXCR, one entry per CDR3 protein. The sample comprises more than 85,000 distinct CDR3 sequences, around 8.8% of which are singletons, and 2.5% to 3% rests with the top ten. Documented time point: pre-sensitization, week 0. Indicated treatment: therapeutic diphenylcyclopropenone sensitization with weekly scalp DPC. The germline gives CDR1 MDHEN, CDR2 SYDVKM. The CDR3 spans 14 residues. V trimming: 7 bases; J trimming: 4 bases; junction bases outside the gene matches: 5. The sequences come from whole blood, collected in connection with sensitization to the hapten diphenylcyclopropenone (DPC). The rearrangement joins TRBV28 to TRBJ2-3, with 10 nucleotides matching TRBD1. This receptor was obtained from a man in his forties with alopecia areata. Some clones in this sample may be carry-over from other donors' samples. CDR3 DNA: TGTGCCAGCACCTTGACAGGGGGCCCAGATACGCAGTATTTT. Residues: CASTLTGGPDTQYF.